These T cell receptor beta chains were read from a single sample in a study of early T cells in non-severe SARS-CoV-2 infection. Each CDR3 protein gets one entry after TCRdb re-called the 5' RACE reads with MiXCR. The sample holds tens of thousands of distinct CDR3 sequences, approximately 15% seen once. The specimen was whole blood, collected at baseline. These receptors came from an adult who was a healthcare worker with PCR-confirmed SARS-CoV-2 infection or an uninfected control (not recorded which). Each CDR3 is given with its conserved first and last residue. The order of the fields is D gene, J gene, clone size, V gene, CDR3 DNA, CDR3 protein. D genes are given only for firm matches. Rows may omit the clone size; those that give it use once, few, many or a size class.

>.|TRBJ2-4|many|TRBV18
TGTGCCAGCTCTCCGGAACTAGCCAAAAACATTCAGTACTTC
CASSPELAKNIQYF
>.|TRBJ1-2|once|TRBV7-9
TGTGCCAGCAGCTTAGTTAGTATCGTATATGGCTACACCTTC
CASSLVSIVYGYTF
>.|TRBJ2-7|.|TRBV11-2
TGTGCCAGCAGCTTAGTTTCAGGGACGGGACGCGAGCAGTACTTC
CASSLVSGTGREQYF
>TRBD2|TRBJ2-3|.|TRBV7-2
TGTGCCAGCAGCTTAGACCGACTAGCGGTTAGCACAGATACGCAGTATTTT
CASSLDRLAVSTDTQYF
>.|TRBJ2-3|.|TRBV5-1
TGCGCCAGCAGCTTGGCCGCGGACACAGATACGCAGTATTTT
CASSLAADTDTQYF
>.|TRBJ2-5|few|TRBV19
TGTGCCAGTAGTATGAAGGGGCAGGCCCCAGTCATGTACCAAGAGACCCAGTACTTC
CASSMKGQAPVMYQETQYF
>TRBD1|TRBJ1-1|.|TRBV20-1
TGCAGTGCTAGAATACAGGGGTTGAACACTGAAGCTTTCTTT
CSARIQGLNTEAFF
>.|TRBJ2-1|many|TRBV24-1
TGTGCCACCAGTGGCGGGACTTTACCTATGAACAATGAGCAGTTCTTC
CATSGGTLPMNNEQFF
>.|TRBJ2-7|.|TRBV7-9
TGTGCCAGCAGCTTATTAGCCACAGGGTCAGCCTACGAGCAGTACTTC
CASSLLATGSAYEQYF
>.|TRBJ1-4|many|TRBV5-4
TGTGCCAGCAGCTTGGGTGGCAGGTCTTCGGGAGGCGAAAAACTGTTTTTT
CASSLGGRSSGGEKLFF
>.|TRBJ2-7|many|TRBV7-7
TGTGCCAGCAGCTTAGAAGGGCGGTCGGAGCAGTACTTC
CASSLEGRSEQYF
>.|TRBJ2-1|few|TRBV7-8
TGTGCCAGCAGAAGTGGTTCCTACAATGAGCAGTTCTTC
CASRSGSYNEQFF
>TRBD1|TRBJ1-6|few|TRBV18
TGTGCCAGCTCCCGGGGGACAGAAGTGGGTAATTCACCCCTCCACTTT
CASSRGTEVGNSPLHF
>TRBD2|TRBJ2-5|few|TRBV7-9
TGTGCCAGCAGCTCTCTCCGGGAGGGCCGAGAGACCCAGTACTTC
CASSSLREGRETQYF
>.|TRBJ1-1|.|TRBV5-1
TGCGCCAGCAGCACCGACGGGAGGGAGGATGAAGCTTTCTTT
CASSTDGREDEAFF
>.|TRBJ2-5|few|TRBV5-1
TGCGCCAGCAGACCATCAACGGACGGAGAGACCCAGTACTTC
CASRPSTDGETQYF
>TRBD1|TRBJ2-3|.|TRBV11-3
TGTGCCAGCAGCACCGGACAGGGGGCAAATCCTTCAGATACGCAGTATTTT
CASSTGQGANPSDTQYF
>TRBD2|TRBJ2-7|.|TRBV7-6
TGTGCCAGCAGCTTAGCGGGACTAGCGGGAGGCATAAACGAGCAGTACTTC
CASSLAGLAGGINEQYF
>.|TRBJ1-1|.|TRBV5-1
TGCGCCAGCAGCTTGACGCTCCGGGGCACTGAAGCTTTCTTT
CASSLTLRGTEAFF
>.|TRBJ1-1|few|TRBV28
TGTGCCAGCAGGGGGGCGAACACTGAAGCTTTCTTT
CASRGANTEAFF
>.|TRBJ2-7|few|TRBV27
TGTGCCAGCAGTGCTTCCGTGGGACCGAGCTCCTACGAGCAGTACTTC
CASSASVGPSSYEQYF
>TRBD2|TRBJ2-3|.|TRBV20-1
TGCAGTGCTAGAGGGAGGGGACTAGCGGGGACGACGCAGTATTTT
CSARGRGLAGTTQYF
>.|TRBJ2-7|many|TRBV6-2/TRBV6-3
TGTGCCAGCAGATGGACTGCTCTCCACGAGCAGTACTTC
CASRWTALHEQYF
>TRBD2|TRBJ2-4|many|TRBV28
TGTGCCAGCAGTCCCCAAGGAAGCGGGACTACCAGGGTGGCCAAAAACATTCAGTACTTC
CASSPQGSGTTRVAKNIQYF
>.|TRBJ2-1|few|TRBV29-1
TGCAGCGTTGTTTCGCTCTCCCACAATGAGCAGTTCTTC
CSVVSLSHNEQFF
>.|TRBJ2-2|.|TRBV7-6
TGTGCCAGCAGCTTATACACCTCGAACACCGGGGAGCTGTTTTTT
CASSLYTSNTGELFF
>.|TRBJ1-1|.|TRBV2
TGTGCCAGCAGTAGACTGGTGAACACTGAAGCTTTCTTT
CASSRLVNTEAFF
>.|TRBJ2-7|.|TRBV4-1
TGCGCCAGCAGCCAAGGAGGAGGCAGGAGTAACGAGCAGTACTTC
CASSQGGGRSNEQYF
>.|TRBJ2-3|few|TRBV10-1
TGCGCCAGCAGTCGCAGGAGCCACACAGATACGCAGTATTTT
CASSRRSHTDTQYF
>TRBD1|TRBJ1-1|.|TRBV4-1
TGCGCCAGCAGCCCCGGACAGGGGACAATGAACACTGAAGCTTTCTTT
CASSPGQGTMNTEAFF
>.|TRBJ2-6|.|TRBV29-1
TGCAGCGTTGAACCAGGCGCTGGGGCCAACGTCCTGACTTTC
CSVEPGAGANVLTF
>TRBD1|TRBJ1-2|few|TRBV18
TGTGCCAGCTCACCACCAGGGGGCCGCGGTGACTATGGCTACACCTTC
CASSPPGGRGDYGYTF
>TRBD1|TRBJ1-6|medium-sized|TRBV10-3
TGTGCCACCTCCGCGACAGGGGAAAATTCACCCCTCCACTTT
CATSATGENSPLHF
>TRBD2|TRBJ2-3|.|TRBV30
TGTGCCTGGAGCCCGGGACTAGCGGACACAGATACGCAGTATTTT
CAWSPGLADTDTQYF
>.|TRBJ2-3|few|TRBV20-1
TGCAGTGCTAGAGATGGACTCCGCGGGGATACGCAGTATTTT
CSARDGLRGDTQYF
>TRBD1|TRBJ2-7|.|TRBV4-2
TGTGCCAGCAGCCAATCTCAACAGGGGGCGTACGAGCAGTACTTC
CASSQSQQGAYEQYF
>TRBD1|TRBJ2-7|many|TRBV7-3
TGTGCCAGCAGCTCCGGGACAGGGGTTCACGAGCAGTACTTC
CASSSGTGVHEQYF
>TRBD1|TRBJ1-2|few|TRBV7-9
TGTGCCAGCCGGACAGGCCTTAACTATGGCTACACCTTC
CASRTGLNYGYTF
>TRBD2|TRBJ2-7|many|TRBV7-2
TGTGCCAGCAGCTTAAGGGGACTAGCCGGGGAGCAGTACTTC
CASSLRGLAGEQYF
>.|TRBJ1-3|.|TRBV18
TGTGCCAGCTCACCCGGGACGAGCGGAAACACCATATATTTT
CASSPGTSGNTIYF
>TRBD1|TRBJ2-3|.|TRBV5-1
TGCGCCAGCAGCGTGACAGGGAACAAAGATACGCAGTATTTT
CASSVTGNKDTQYF
>.|TRBJ2-7|few|TRBV5-1
TGCGCCAGCAGCTTCGGGACCCCGCAAGGAGAGCAGTACTTC
CASSFGTPQGEQYF
>.|TRBJ2-7|few|TRBV28
TGTGCCAGCAGTCCTCGGAGGGACACCTCCTACGAGCAGTACTTC
CASSPRRDTSYEQYF
>.|TRBJ2-2|few|TRBV4-1
TGCGCCAGCAGCCAAGACCCGGCCGCGAACACCGGGGAGCTGTTTTTT
CASSQDPAANTGELFF
>.|TRBJ2-3|.|TRBV11-3
TGTGCCAGCAGCTACCGGGGGTACACAGATACGCAGTATTTT
CASSYRGYTDTQYF
>.|TRBJ2-1|few|TRBV5-4
TGTGCCAGCAGCTTGCCAGCTTCTGCCTACAATGAGCAGTTCTTC
CASSLPASAYNEQFF
>TRBD2|TRBJ2-2|few|TRBV20-1
TGCAGTGCTAGAGATCCGGGGGGCACCGGGGAGCTGTTTTTT
CSARDPGGTGELFF
>.|TRBJ1-2|.|TRBV18
TGTGCCAGCTCACCAGAGGTCCCGGCGGGAGCTAACTATGGCTACACCTTC
CASSPEVPAGANYGYTF